The 17 T cell receptor beta chains below come from one sample, sequenced in a study of blood T cell repertoires in COVID-19. TCRdb keeps only in-frame clones here, not all; method: immunoSEQ multiplex PCR. Of around 250,000 clones listed, less than 85% were seen once; the top ten hold about 4.3%. Sequencing was performed on peripheral blood. All receptors come from a man aged 55 to 70 who had recovered from COVID-19.

This sequence joins TRBV6-5 and TRBJ2-1, with a weak D call TRBD2 (6 bases). CDR3 length: 15 amino acids. Germline loops: CDR1 MNHEY, CDR2 SVGAGI. V was pared by 2 bases and J by 3 bases, with 11 bases between. The CDR3 region has the DNA TGTGCCAGCAGTTACGGGGGAGGCTACTACAATGAGCAGTTCTTC. Its protein product is CASSYGGGYYNEQFF.

Turning to this clone: At one end, the junction sequence differs from germline, possibly due to a read error. V and J are TRBV4-2 and TRBJ2-7, with 7 nucleotides matching TRBD1. This CDR3 contains 11 residues. Per the germline V gene, CDR1 is LGHNA and CDR2 is YNFKEQ. CDR3 region: CASSQDDRAHF. CDR3 DNA: TGTGCCAGCAGCCAAGACGACAGGGCGCACTTC.

The chain couples TRBV9 to TRBJ1-5; maybe TRBD1 (5 bases). The CDR3 runs to 13 residues. V was cut by 3 bases and J by 4 bases, with 8 bases left in between. Germline V gene data show CDR1 as SGDLS and CDR2 as YYNGEE. The DNA for the CDR3 is TGTGCCAGCAGCGCGGGGGGAAATCAGCCCCAGCATTTT. It yields the protein CASSAGGNQPQHF.

The V gene is TRBV19, the J gene TRBJ1-1, with 8 positions matching TRBD1. With V trimmed by 9 bases and J by 4 bases, 4 bases remained unmatched. The CDR3 spans 12 residues. Germline V CDR1 and CDR2: LNHDA, SQIVND (reference sequence). The CDR3 is CASRQGPTEAFF. Written as DNA, the CDR3 is TGTGCCAGCAGACAGGGGCCCACTGAAGCTTTCTTT.

This clone is a singleton in its sample. V is TRBV9 and J is TRBJ1-4; the D is unclear. Trimming shortened V by 3 bases and J by 0 bases, and 9 bases separated the two germline ends. This CDR3 has 15 residues. Germline V gives CDR1 SGDLS, CDR2 YYNGEE. The CDR3 region has the DNA TGTGCCAGCAGCGCGGGTGGTGCAACTAATGAAAAACTGTTTTTT. Its protein is CASSAGGATNEKLFF.

The V and J genes are TRBV29-1 and TRBJ2-7, with TRBD2 as a possible D gene (5 bases). The CDR3 has 14 residues. The germline V and J ends were trimmed by 1 base and 9 bases, with 19 bases remaining between them. Germline CDR1 is SQVTM and CDR2 is ANQGSEA. CDR3 sequence reads: CSVEVGGLTGGQYF. CDR3 nucleotide sequence: TGCAGCGTTGAAGTAGGAGGCCTTACGGGCGGGCAGTACTTC.

V is TRBV27 and J is TRBJ2-7; D gene uncertain. Trimming left V 4 bases short and J 0 bases short, with 4 bases between. Germline V CDR1 and CDR2: MNHEY, SMNVEV (reference sequence). The CDR3 has 12 residues. The DNA of the CDR3 is TGTGCCAGCAGTTCGTCCTCCTACGAGCAGTACTTC. It codes for CASSSSSYEQYF.

This clone was observed once. V usage is TRBV7-9 and J usage is TRBJ2-5; D unclear. Germline-derived CDR1 and CDR2 are SEHNR and FQNEAQ (reference sequence). The CDR3 runs 14 residues. The V gene lost 3 bases and the J gene lost 2 bases, with 10 bases spanning the gap. The CDR3 DNA reads TGTGCCAGCAGCTTGCGCTCTACTCAAGAGACCCAGTACTTC. Translated: CASSLRSTQETQYF. Full variable domain (outside the CDR3, taken from reference TRBV7-9 and TRBJ2-5): DTGVSQNPRHKITKRGQNVTFRCDPISEHNRLYWYRQTLGQGPEFLTYFQNEAQLEKSRLLSDRFSAERPKGSFSTLEIQRTEQGDSAMYLCASSLRSTQETQYFGPGTRLLVL.

V and J are TRBV5-6 and TRBJ1-4; D is possibly TRBD1 (6 bases). The V end was cut by 5 bases, the J end by 5 bases, with 16 bases between. The CDR3 length is 15 residues. Germline V gene data show CDR1 as SGHDT and CDR2 as YYEEEE. This CDR3 is CASRGYRDKNEKLFF. The CDR3 bases are TGTGCCAGCAGGGGATACCGGGACAAAAATGAAAAACTGTTTTTT.

The chain uses TRBV11-2 and TRBJ1-3; weak D call: TRBD1 (5 bases). Germline V lookup: CDR1 SGHAT, CDR2 FQNNGV. This CDR3 has 17 residues. Deletions cut 1 base from V and 0 bases from J, with 13 bases between. CDR3 DNA: TGTGCCAGCAGCTTAGTCCGGGGGAGAACCTCTGGAAACACCATATATTTT. Amino acids: CASSLVRGRTSGNTIYF.

This chain connects TRBV7-2 to TRBJ2-5, with D possibly being TRBD2 (6 bases). This CDR3 spans 15 amino acids. The germline V and J ends were trimmed by 5 bases and 4 bases, with 17 bases remaining between them. In germline, CDR1 is SGHTA, CDR2 FQGNSA. CDR3 protein: CASSTRRRGGETQYF. The CDR3 nucleotides read TGTGCCAGCAGCACAAGGCGGAGGGGAGGAGAGACCCAGTACTTC.

This clone was seen a handful of times. This chain links TRBV2 with TRBJ2-7, with D possibly matching TRBD1 (6 bases). Trimming stripped 6 bases from V and 3 bases from J, with 9 bases between. The CDR3 is 12 residues long. CDR1 and CDR2 from the germline V gene are SNHLY and FYNNEI. The CDR3 nucleotides are TGTGCCAGCAGCTACAGGGACTACGAGCAGTACTTC. It specifies CASSYRDYEQYF.

This clone was recorded a few times. CDR3 DNA: TGTGCCATCAGTGAGTCGAGCCGAGAAGCTTTCTTT. Its protein is CAISESSREAFF. The genes are TRBV10-3 and TRBJ1-1; D unclear. The CDR3 extends over 12 amino acids. The germline gives CDR1 ENHRY, CDR2 SYGVKD. V dropped 0 bases and J dropped 8 bases, with 7 bases sitting between them.

This chain connects TRBV28 to TRBJ1-4; 7 nucleotides match TRBD1. V shed 6 bases and J 5 bases; nucleotides not matched to a gene: 12. Germline lookup yields CDR1 MDHEN and CDR2 SYDVKM. The CDR3 has 16 residues. CDR3 in amino acids: CASSKSTGAANEKLFF. The DNA of the CDR3 is TGTGCCAGCAGCAAAAGTACAGGGGCCGCGAATGAAAAACTGTTTTTT. Full variable domain (rest looked up from reference TRBV28 and TRBJ1-4): DVKVTQSSRYLVKRTGEKVFLECVQDMDHENMFWYRQDPGLGLRLIYFSYDVKMKEKGDIPEGYSVSREKKERFSLILESASTNQTSMYLCASSKSTGAANEKLFFGSGTQLSVL.

This clone was detected only a few times. The J gene is TRBJ2-6, the V gene TRBV5-1, with TRBD1 matching over 9 bases. Germline assignment: CDR1 SGHRS and CDR2 YFSETQ. V dropped 1 base and J dropped 0; count of bases not matched to a gene: 2. The CDR3 is made up of 17 amino acids. In nucleotides, the CDR3 is TGCGCCAGCAGCTTGTCGACAGGGGGCTCTGGGGCCAACGTCCTGACTTTC. As protein: CASSLSTGGSGANVLTF. Together with reference TRBV5-1 and TRBJ2-6, the CDR3 gives the full variable domain: KAGVTQTPRYLIKTRGQQVTLSCSPISGHRSVSWYQQTPGQGLQFLFEYFSETQRNKGNFPGRFSGRQFSNSRSEMNVSTLELGDSALYLCASSLSTGGSGANVLTFGAGSRLTVL.

The genes are TRBV5-1 and TRBJ2-7; 7 nucleotides line up with TRBD2. Germline V gene data show CDR1 as SGHRS and CDR2 as YFSETQ. This CDR3 has 15 residues. J was trimmed by 2 bases and V by 4 bases; bases with no gene match: 9. The DNA for the CDR3 is TGCGCCAGCAGCCCTAGGGCTAGCGGACCCTACGAGCAGTACTTC. Protein product: CASSPRASGPYEQYF.

This clone has a handful of counts. This chain uses TRBV2 with TRBJ1-2, with 8 bases fitting TRBD1. CDR1 is SNHLY and CDR2 is FYNNEI in the germline V gene. The junction had 4 bases not matched to a gene; V was cut back by 4 bases and J by 3 bases. This CDR3 is 14 amino acids long. CDR3 loop: CASSGNRGDYGYTF. The DNA of the CDR3 is TGTGCCAGCAGTGGGAACAGGGGGGACTATGGCTACACCTTC.